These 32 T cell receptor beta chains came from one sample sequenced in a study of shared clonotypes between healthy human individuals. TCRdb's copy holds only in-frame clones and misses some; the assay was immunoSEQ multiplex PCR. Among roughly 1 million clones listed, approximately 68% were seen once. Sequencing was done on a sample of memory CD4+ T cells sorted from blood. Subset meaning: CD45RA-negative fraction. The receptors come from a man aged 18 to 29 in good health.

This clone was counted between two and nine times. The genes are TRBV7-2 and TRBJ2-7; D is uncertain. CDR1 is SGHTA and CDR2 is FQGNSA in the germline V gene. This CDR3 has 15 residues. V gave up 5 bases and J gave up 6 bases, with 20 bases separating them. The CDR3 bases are TGTGCCAGCAGCCCAGCTAGGGCCGGGCTACGCGAGCAGTACTTC. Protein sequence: CASSPARAGLREQYF.

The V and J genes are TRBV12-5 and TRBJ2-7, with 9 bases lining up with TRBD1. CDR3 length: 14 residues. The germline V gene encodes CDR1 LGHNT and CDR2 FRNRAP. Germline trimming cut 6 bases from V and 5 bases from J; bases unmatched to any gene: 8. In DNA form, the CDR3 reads TGTGCTAGTGGGGCCGGGACAGGGTACCACGAGCAGTACTTC. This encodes CASGAGTGYHEQYF. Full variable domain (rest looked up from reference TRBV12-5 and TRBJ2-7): DARVTQTPRHKVTEMGQEVTMRCQPILGHNTVFWYRQTMMQGLELLAYFRNRAPLDDSGMPKDRFSAEMPDATLATLKIQPSEPRDSAVYFCASGAGTGYHEQYFGPGTRLTVT.

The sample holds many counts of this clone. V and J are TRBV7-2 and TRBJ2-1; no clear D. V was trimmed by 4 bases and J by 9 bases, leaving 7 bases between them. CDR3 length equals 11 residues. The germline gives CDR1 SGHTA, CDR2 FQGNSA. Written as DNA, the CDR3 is TGTGCCAGCAGCTACTCGGGTGAGCAGTTCTTC. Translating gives CASSYSGEQFF. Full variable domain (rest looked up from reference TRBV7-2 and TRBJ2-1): GAGVSQSPSNKVTEKGKDVELRCDPISGHTALYWYRQSLGQGLEFLIYFQGNSAPDKSGLPSDRFSAERTGGSVSTLTIQRTQQEDSAVYLCASSYSGEQFFGPGTRLTVL.

CDR3 residues: CASSFGEIYNEQFF. In DNA, the CDR3 is TGTGCCAGCAGCTTTGGGGAGATCTACAATGAGCAGTTCTTC. The V gene is TRBV7-2, the J gene TRBJ2-1, with D tentatively TRBD2 (5 bases). Germline CDR1 and CDR2: SGHTA and FQGNSA. V gave up 3 bases and J gave up 3 bases, with 9 bases separating them. This CDR3 spans 14 amino acids.

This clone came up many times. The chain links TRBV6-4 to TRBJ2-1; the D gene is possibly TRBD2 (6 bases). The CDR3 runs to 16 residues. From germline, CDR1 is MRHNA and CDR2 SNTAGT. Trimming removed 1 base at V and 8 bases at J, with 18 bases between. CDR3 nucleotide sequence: TGTGCCAGCAGTGACTGGGCGGAGGGAGATCGTCATGAGCAGTTCTTC. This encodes CASSDWAEGDRHEQFF.

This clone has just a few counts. The CDR3 nucleotides read TGCGCCAGCAGGGGAGGAGGGGGCGGCTATGGCTACACCTTC. It specifies CASRGGGGGYGYTF. J is TRBJ1-2 and V is TRBV5-1; the match to TRBD1 covers 7 bases. Germline V gene data show CDR1 as SGHRS and CDR2 as YFSETQ. V gave up 5 bases and J gave up 4 bases; unmatched junction bases: 8. The CDR3 covers 14 residues.

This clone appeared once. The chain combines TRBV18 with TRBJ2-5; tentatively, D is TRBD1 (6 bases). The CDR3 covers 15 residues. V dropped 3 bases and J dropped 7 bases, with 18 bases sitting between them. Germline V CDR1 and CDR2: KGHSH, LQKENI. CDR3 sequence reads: CASSPYRQDLGTQYF. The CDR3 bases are TGTGCCAGCTCACCGTACCGACAGGATTTGGGGACCCAGTACTTC.

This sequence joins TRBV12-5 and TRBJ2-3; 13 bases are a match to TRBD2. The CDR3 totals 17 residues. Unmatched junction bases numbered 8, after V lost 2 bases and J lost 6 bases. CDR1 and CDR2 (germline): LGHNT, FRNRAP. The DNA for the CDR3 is TGTGCTAGTGGTTTGTACGGACTAGCGGGAGATTTGGATACGCAGTATTTT. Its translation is CASGLYGLAGDLDTQYF.

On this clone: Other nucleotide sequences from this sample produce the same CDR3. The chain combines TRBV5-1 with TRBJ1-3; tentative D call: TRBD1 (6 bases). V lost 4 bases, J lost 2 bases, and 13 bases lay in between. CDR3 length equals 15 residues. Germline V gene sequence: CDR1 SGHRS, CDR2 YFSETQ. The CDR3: CASSSAGGTGNTIYF. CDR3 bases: TGCGCCAGCAGCAGTGCGGGGGGCACTGGAAACACCATATATTTT.

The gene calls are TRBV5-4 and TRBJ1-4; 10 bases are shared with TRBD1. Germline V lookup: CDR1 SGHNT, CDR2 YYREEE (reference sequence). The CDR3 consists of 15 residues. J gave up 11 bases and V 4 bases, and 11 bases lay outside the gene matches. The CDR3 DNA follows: TGTGCCAGCAGCGTTTCGGGACAGGGGATGGTGAAACTGTTTTTT. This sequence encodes CASSVSGQGMVKLFF.

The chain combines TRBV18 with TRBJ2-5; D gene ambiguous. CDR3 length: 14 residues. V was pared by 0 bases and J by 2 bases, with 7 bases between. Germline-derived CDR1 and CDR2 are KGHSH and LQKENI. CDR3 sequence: CASSPPVYQETQYF. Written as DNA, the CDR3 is TGTGCCAGCTCACCACCCGTCTATCAAGAGACCCAGTACTTC.

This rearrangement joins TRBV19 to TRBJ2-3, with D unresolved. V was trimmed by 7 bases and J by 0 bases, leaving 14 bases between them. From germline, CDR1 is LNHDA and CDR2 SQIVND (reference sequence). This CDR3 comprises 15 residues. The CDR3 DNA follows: TGTGCCAGTACACTGACCCCCACTAGCACAGATACGCAGTATTTT. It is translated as CASTLTPTSTDTQYF.

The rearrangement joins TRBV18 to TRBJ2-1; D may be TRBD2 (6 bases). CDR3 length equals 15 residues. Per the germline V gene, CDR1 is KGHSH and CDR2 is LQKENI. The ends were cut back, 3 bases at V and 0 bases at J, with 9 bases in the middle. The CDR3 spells CASSPDYFSYNEQFF. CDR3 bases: TGTGCCAGCTCACCGGACTATTTCTCCTACAATGAGCAGTTCTTC.

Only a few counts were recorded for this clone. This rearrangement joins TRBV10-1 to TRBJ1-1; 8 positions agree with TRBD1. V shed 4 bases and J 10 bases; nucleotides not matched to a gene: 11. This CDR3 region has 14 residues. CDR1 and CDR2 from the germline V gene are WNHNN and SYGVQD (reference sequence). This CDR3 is CASSASGGWGRAFF. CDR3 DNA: TGCGCCAGCAGTGCGTCAGGGGGCTGGGGACGAGCTTTCTTT.

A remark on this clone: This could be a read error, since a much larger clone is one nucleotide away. The DNA of the CDR3 is TGTGCCAGCAGTGAGTCGGGACTAGCGGGACACAATGAGCAGTTCTTC. Its translation is CASSESGLAGHNEQFF. The chain combines TRBV25-1 with TRBJ2-1; 13 bases match TRBD2. This CDR3 is built from 16 residues. Germline CDR1 reads MGHDK; CDR2 reads SYGVNS. V lost 3 bases, J lost 5 bases, and 4 bases stayed unmatched.

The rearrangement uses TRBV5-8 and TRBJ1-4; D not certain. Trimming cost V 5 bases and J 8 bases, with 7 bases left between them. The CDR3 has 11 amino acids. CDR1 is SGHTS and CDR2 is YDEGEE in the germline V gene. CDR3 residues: CASSFREKLFF. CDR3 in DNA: TGTGCCAGCAGTTTTAGAGAAAAACTGTTTTTT.

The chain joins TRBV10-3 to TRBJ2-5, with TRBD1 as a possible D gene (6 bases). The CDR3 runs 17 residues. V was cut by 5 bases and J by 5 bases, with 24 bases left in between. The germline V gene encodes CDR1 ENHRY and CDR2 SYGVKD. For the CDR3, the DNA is TGTGCCATCAGTCCGTCGGGCCCCGGGACACCGAAGGAGACCCAGTACTTC. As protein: CAISPSGPGTPKETQYF.

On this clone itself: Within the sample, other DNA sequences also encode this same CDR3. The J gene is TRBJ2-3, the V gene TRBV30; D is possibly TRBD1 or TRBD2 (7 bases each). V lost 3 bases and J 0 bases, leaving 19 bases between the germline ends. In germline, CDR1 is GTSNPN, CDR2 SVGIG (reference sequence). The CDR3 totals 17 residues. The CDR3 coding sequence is TGTGCCTGGAGCTCCAGGGGGGGATTAGCGAGCACAGATACGCAGTATTTT. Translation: CAWSSRGGLASTDTQYF.

The chain's CDR3 is CASSGQGFETQYF. The CDR3 nucleotides read TGTGCCAGCAGTGGTCAGGGGTTCGAGACCCAGTACTTC. The rearrangement links TRBV6-1 to TRBJ2-5; TRBD1 might be the D (6 bases). The CDR3 is made up of 13 amino acids. CDR1 is MNHNS, CDR2 SASEGT, per germline. The V end was cut by 4 bases, the J end by 5 bases, with 11 bases between.

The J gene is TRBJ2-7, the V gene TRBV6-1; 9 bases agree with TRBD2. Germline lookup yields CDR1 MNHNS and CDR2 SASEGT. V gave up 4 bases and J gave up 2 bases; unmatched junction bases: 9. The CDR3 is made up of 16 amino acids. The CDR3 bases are TGTGCCAGCAGTGTAGCCCTAGCGGGACTTCCCTACGAGCAGTACTTC. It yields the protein CASSVALAGLPYEQYF.

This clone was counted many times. In nucleotides, the CDR3 is TGTGCCAGCAGCTTAGCCCCGAGCTCCTATAATTCACCCCTCCACTTT. Its translation: CASSLAPSSYNSPLHF. J is TRBJ1-6 and V is TRBV7-8; D is ambiguous. V lost 0 bases and J lost 0, with 6 bases in between. This CDR3 is 16 amino acids long. CDR1 and CDR2 (germline): SGHVS, FQNEAQ.

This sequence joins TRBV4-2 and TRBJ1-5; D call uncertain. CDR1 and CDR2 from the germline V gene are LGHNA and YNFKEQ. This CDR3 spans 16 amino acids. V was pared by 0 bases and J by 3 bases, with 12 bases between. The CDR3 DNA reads TGTGCCAGCAGCCAAGAGTACCTGGAGGTCAATCAGCCCCAGCATTTT. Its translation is CASSQEYLEVNQPQHF.

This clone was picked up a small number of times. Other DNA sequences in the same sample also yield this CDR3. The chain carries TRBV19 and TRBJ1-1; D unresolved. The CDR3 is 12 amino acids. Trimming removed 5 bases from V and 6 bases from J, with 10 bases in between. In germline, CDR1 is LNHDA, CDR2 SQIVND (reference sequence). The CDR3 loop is CASSFPGAEAFF. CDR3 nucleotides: TGTGCCAGTAGTTTCCCCGGCGCTGAAGCTTTCTTT.

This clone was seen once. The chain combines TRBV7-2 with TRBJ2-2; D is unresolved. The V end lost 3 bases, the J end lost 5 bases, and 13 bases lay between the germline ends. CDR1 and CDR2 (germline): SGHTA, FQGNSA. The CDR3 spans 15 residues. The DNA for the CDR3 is TGTGCCAGCAGCTTTCGTGCCAGGCGGACCGGGGAGCTGTTTTTT. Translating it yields CASSFRARRTGELFF.

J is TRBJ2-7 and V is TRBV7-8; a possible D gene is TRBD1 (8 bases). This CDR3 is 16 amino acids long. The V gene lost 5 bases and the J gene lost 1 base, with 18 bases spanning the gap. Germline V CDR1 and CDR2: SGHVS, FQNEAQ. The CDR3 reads CASSAGGGSVSYEQYF. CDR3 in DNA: TGTGCCAGCAGCGCAGGGGGCGGGAGCGTATCCTACGAGCAGTACTTC.

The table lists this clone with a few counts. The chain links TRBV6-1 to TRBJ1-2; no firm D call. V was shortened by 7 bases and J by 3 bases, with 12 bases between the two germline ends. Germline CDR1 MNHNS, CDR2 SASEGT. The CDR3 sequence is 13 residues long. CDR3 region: CASIFWLDYGYTF. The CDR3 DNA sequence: TGTGCCAGCATCTTCTGGTTGGACTATGGCTACACCTTC.

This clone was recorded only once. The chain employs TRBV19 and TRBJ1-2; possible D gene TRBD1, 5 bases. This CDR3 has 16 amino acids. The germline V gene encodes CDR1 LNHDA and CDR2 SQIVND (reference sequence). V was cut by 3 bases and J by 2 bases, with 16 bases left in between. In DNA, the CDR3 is TGTGCCAGTAGTATTATTGGGGCCCTCCAAAACTATGGCTACACCTTC. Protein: CASSIIGALQNYGYTF.

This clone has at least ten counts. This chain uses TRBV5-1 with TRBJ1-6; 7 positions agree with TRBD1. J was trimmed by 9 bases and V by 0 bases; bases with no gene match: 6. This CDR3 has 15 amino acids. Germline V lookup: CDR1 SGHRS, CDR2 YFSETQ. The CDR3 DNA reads TGCGCCAGCAGCTTGGCACGGGACAGAGGTTCACCCCTCCACTTT. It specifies CASSLARDRGSPLHF. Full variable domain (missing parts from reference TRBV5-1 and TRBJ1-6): KAGVTQTPRYLIKTRGQQVTLSCSPISGHRSVSWYQQTPGQGLQFLFEYFSETQRNKGNFPGRFSGRQFSNSRSEMNVSTLELGDSALYLCASSLARDRGSPLHFGNGTRLTVT.

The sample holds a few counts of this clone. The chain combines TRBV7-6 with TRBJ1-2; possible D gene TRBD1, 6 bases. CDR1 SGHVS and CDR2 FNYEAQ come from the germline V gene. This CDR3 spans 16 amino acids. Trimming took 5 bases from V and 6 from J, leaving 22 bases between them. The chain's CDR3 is CASSREQGGGSNGYTF. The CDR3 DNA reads TGTGCCAGCAGCCGGGAACAGGGAGGCGGTTCTAATGGCTACACCTTC.

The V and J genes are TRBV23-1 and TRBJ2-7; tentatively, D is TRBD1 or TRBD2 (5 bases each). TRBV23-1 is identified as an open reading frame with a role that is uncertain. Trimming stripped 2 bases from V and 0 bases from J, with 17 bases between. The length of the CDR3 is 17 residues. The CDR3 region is CASSQLLRDASSYEQYF. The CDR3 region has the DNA TGCGCCAGCAGTCAACTCCTCCGGGACGCCAGCTCCTACGAGCAGTACTTC.

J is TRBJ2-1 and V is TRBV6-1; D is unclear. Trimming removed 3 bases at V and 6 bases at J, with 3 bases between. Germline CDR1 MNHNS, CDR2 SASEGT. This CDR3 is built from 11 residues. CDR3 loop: CASSDFNEQFF. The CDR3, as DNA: TGTGCCAGCAGTGATTTCAATGAGCAGTTCTTC.

The CDR3 loop reads CASQAGELFF. The CDR3, as DNA: TGTGCCAGTCAAGCCGGGGAGCTGTTTTTT. The rearrangement joins TRBV19 to TRBJ2-2; D remains unclear. The CDR3 loop spans 10 amino acids. Trimming took 8 bases from V and 6 from J, leaving 4 bases between them. Germline CDR1 and CDR2: LNHDA and SQIVND (reference sequence).